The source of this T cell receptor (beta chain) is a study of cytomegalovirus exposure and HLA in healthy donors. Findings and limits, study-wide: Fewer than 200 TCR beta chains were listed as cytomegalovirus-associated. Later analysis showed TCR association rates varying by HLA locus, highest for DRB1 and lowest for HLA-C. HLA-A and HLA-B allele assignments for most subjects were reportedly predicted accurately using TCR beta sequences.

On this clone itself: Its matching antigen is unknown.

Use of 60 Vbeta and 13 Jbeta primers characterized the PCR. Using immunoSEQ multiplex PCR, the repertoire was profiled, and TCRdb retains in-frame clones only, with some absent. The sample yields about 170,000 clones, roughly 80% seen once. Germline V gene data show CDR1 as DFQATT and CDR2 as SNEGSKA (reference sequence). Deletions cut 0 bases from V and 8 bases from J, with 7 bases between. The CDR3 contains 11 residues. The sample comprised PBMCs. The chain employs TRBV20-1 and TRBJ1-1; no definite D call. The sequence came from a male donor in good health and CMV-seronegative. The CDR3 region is CSARDLAEAFF. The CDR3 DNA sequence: TGCAGTGCTAGAGATCTAGCCGAAGCTTTCTTT.